These 10 T cell receptor beta chains share one sample of origin, sequenced in a study of Graves' ophthalmopathy and Graves' hyperthyroidism. As the template, RNA transcripts were used to amplify TCR beta CDR3 regions. HTBI primers served in a first-round RT-PCR, which a second-round multiplex PCR followed. TCRdb passed the multiplex PCR reads through MiXCR, listing each CDR3 protein once. Found here are 600,000 to 650,000 distinct CDR3 sequences, 20% to 25% of them singletons; the top ten hold approximately 6.5%. The specimen was peripheral blood. The receptors were sampled from a woman between 18 and 29 years old with stable Graves' hyperthyroidism. Some clones in this sample may be carry-over from other donors' samples.

The sample holds many counts of this clonotype. V usage is TRBV7-2 and J usage is TRBJ2-4; D is perhaps TRBD2 (6 bases). Germline CDR1 SGHTA, CDR2 FQGNSA. The length of the CDR3 is 16 residues. Trimming removed 5 bases at V and 2 bases at J, with 16 bases between. The CDR3 region is CASSQTSPRSKNIQYF. In DNA form, the CDR3 reads TGTGCCAGCAGCCAGACTAGTCCCCGGTCCAAAAACATTCAGTACTTC.

In its sample, this clonotype was seen a few times. The chain is built from TRBV20-1 and TRBJ2-5, with 7 bases aligning to TRBD1. The CDR3 loop spans 14 amino acids. Trimming took 6 bases from V and 5 from J; bases not matched to a gene: 12. Germline loops: CDR1 DFQATT, CDR2 SNEGSKA (reference sequence). The CDR3 spells CSATKQGSRETQYF. The CDR3 bases are TGCAGTGCGACCAAACAGGGGAGTCGGGAGACCCAGTACTTC.

In this sample, this clonotype turned up many times. Here the CDR3 reads CASSLAGGTSSKETQYF. The CDR3 DNA sequence: TGTGCCAGCAGCTTAGCCGGGGGGACTAGCTCGAAAGAGACCCAGTACTTC. The V and J genes are TRBV7-2 and TRBJ2-5, with 9 bases that match TRBD2. The V segment lost 0 bases and the J segment 3 bases; nucleotides outside the gene matches: 8. This CDR3 has 17 amino acids. The V gene's germline CDR1 is SGHTA and CDR2 FQGNSA.

The chain links TRBV28 to TRBJ2-2, with D perhaps TRBD1 or TRBD2 (6 bases each). V was clipped by 1 base and J by 4 bases, with 13 bases between them. Germline V lookup: CDR1 MDHEN, CDR2 SYDVKM. The CDR3 consists of 16 residues. The CDR3 sequence is CASSLLPGAGTGELFF. CDR3 sequence (DNA): TGTGCCAGCAGTTTATTGCCGGGGGCAGGCACCGGGGAGCTGTTTTTT.

In its sample, this clonotype was seen many times. V is TRBV19 and J is TRBJ1-2; D call uncertain. V was clipped by 0 bases and J by 2 bases, with 4 bases between them. CDR3 length: 13 amino acids. Germline V gene data show CDR1 as LNHDA and CDR2 as SQIVND (reference sequence). The CDR3 nucleotides are TGTGCCAGTAGTATAGACAGAAACTATGGCTACACCTTC. Residues: CASSIDRNYGYTF.

The chain joins TRBV20-1 to TRBJ2-2, with D perhaps TRBD2 (6 bases). V was trimmed by 0 bases and J by 1 base, leaving 12 bases between them. This CDR3 comprises 16 residues. CDR1 and CDR2 from the germline V gene are DFQATT and SNEGSKA (reference sequence). CDR3 amino acids: CSARDGGTLNTGELFF. DNA of the CDR3: TGCAGTGCTAGAGATGGGGGGACTTTGAACACCGGGGAGCTGTTTTTT.

This clonotype came up many times. J is TRBJ2-7 and V is TRBV14; D is ambiguous. The CDR3 spans 12 residues. The germline gives CDR1 SGHDN, CDR2 FVKESK. V was pared by 2 bases and J by 5 bases, with 7 bases between. The DNA for the CDR3 is TGTGCCAGCAGCCAAAGACCTAACGAGCAGTACTTC. It specifies CASSQRPNEQYF.

This clonotype was detected ten times or more. The rearrangement links TRBV5-1 to TRBJ2-7; tentative D call: TRBD1 (5 bases). Germline CDR1 and CDR2: SGHRS and YFSETQ. V dropped 4 bases and J dropped 1 base, with 12 bases sitting between them. The CDR3 covers 14 residues. This CDR3 reads CASSQQTVSYEQYF. The DNA for the CDR3 is TGCGCCAGCAGCCAGCAGACAGTGTCCTACGAGCAGTACTTC.

The V and J genes are TRBV28 and TRBJ2-7, with TRBD1 identical over 8 bases. This CDR3 has 15 residues. Per germline, CDR1 MDHEN and CDR2 SYDVKM. V lost 2 bases to trimming and J lost 3 bases; unmatched junction nucleotides: 6. CDR3 DNA sequence: TGTGCCAGCAGTTTACTCCCAGGGGGCGGCTACGAGCAGTACTTC. The encoded protein is CASSLLPGGGYEQYF.

CDR3 region: CASGPEGPGEQYF. CDR3 sequence (DNA): TGTGCTAGTGGCCCAGAGGGACCGGGGGAGCAGTACTTC. The V and J genes are TRBV12-5 and TRBJ2-7; D may match TRBD1 or TRBD2 (5 bases each). Trimming left V 6 bases short and J 7 bases short, with 16 bases between. There are 13 residues in the CDR3. Germline V CDR1 and CDR2: LGHNT, FRNRAP.